This T cell receptor (beta chain) was recovered during a study of cytomegalovirus exposure and HLA in healthy donors (dated by TCRdb to about 2017). Background for the entire study: An earlier analysis of roughly 500 of the donors reported 276 Gb of sequence data and about 100 million unique TCR beta sequences from 150 million to 200 million T cells. A later analysis re-examined previously published TCR beta repertoires from about 700 donors and added high-resolution HLA genotyping to investigate patterns of TCR occurrence. Of the 398 genotyped donors, roughly 80% were placed in the genetic ancestry cluster associated with self-reported Caucasian donors. A later genetic analysis took genome-wide SNP genotypes for about three fifths of the 666 donors and used that subset as a discovery cohort. About 310 gigabases of sequencing data and approximately 80 million unique TCR sequences were included in an early release covering about 600 HLA-typed donors. To decide whether each TCR beta V gene segment behaved as functional or pseudogenic, an earlier analysis of some 580 of the donors relied on high-throughput TCR beta sequencing. The number of donors typed differed by locus, with about 629-630 for A, B, C, DRB1 and DQB1, roughly 550 for DQA1, over 600 for DPA1, and 400 to 490 for DPB1. In the later analysis, no new phenotypic data were used to find candidate immune exposures; instead, reliance was placed on TCR beta sequences and their occurrence across donors. Roughly 5 DR-DQ haplotypes were handled as single units for association and clustering, since linkage in the cohort was strong. Besides the first cohort of around 670 subjects, a separate validation cohort made up of 120 different subjects was used. The study aimed to test whether cataloging public T cell receptors could reveal signatures of past pathogen exposure. To predict cytomegalovirus infection status, the study brought together high-throughput TCR immunosequencing, statistical association of individual TCRs with disease status, and machine learning. Across about 380 genotyped donors of the cohort, an average of approximately 200,000 unique TCR beta nucleotide sequences per donor were sequenced, and 15% to 20% of those sequences were non-productive. Donor age, sex, ethnicity and CMV serostatus were compiled alongside the repertoire data. Both class I and class II loci were covered by HLA typing, at four-digit resolution. The study profiled the T cell repertoires of fewer than 850 subjects by immunosequencing and related them to cytomegalovirus serostatus. All discovery cohort repertoires had been generated on a single sequencing platform.

Remarks on this clone: This receptor's antigen is unknown.

The full study reports these points: Some IMGT-functional V segments, including TRBV6-2 and TRBV6-3, could not be told apart with the 87-base-pair reads, so those segments were excluded. At a false discovery rate of 0.05, a later analysis linked about 17,000 TCR beta sequences to specific HLA alleles. Because counts were too low, around 17 rarely observed V segments, including chromosome 9 orphons, were left out of the earlier analysis of 587 of the donors. Strong co-occurrence of HLA alleles, especially DR and DQ, made assigning TCR associations to individual alleles difficult. The study gave a list of 150 to 200 TCR beta chains associated with cytomegalovirus. The only immune exposure information available for the cohort was CMV serostatus. Most TCR sequences were observed very rarely across donors, whereas some public TCRs were present in many individuals. According to a later analysis, most CMV-associated TCR beta chains appeared to be HLA-restricted, and the HLA associations seemed to be driven largely by CMV exposure. Linkage disequilibrium might explain the correlated functional status among segregating V segments, but an unknown experimental factor could not be excluded. Sequencing depth was assumed to be roughly uniform across donors in the presence/absence analyses, though that assumption may not hold. A further reported finding was that TCR beta sequences accurately predicted the HLA-A and HLA-B alleles for most subjects in the first cohort. In a later analysis, TCR association rates were found to vary across HLA loci, with the most associated TCRs seen for DRB1 alleles and the fewest for HLA-C alleles. Compared with equally common non-associated chains, HLA-associated TCR beta chains in a later analysis were more clonally expanded and had lower generation probabilities. In vitro tests confirmed that a few of the cytomegalovirus-associated TCR beta chains recognize cytomegalovirus antigens. The authors suggested that the approach could potentially be extended to other disease states and immunological phenotypes. A cluster of highly shared sequence variants was judged likely to be a technical artifact of the sequencing pipeline. A later analysis reported that several top co-occurrence clusters appeared linked to parvovirus B19, influenza, CMV and Epstein-Barr virus. According to a later genetic analysis, donors in an Asian-associated ancestry cluster had fewer N-insertions in productive TCRs than the roughly 700-donor mean. The classifier was reported to diagnose cytomegalovirus status with high specificity and sensitivity in both the original and validation cohorts. In this cohort, only TCR beta chains were sequenced, and detectable features were limited by the absence of alpha or paired-chain data. HLA typing was unavailable for some donors at each locus, so association tests used only the typed subset. Broadly in line with IMGT annotations, most TCR beta V segments showed up in productive rearrangements about 87% or about 30% of the time in an earlier analysis of a few hundred of the donors. V-gene and J-gene trimming of TCR beta chains was associated with a missense DCLRE1C variant in a later genetic analysis, and the association was replicated in an independent cohort.

The library came from the immunoSEQ multiplex PCR assay. For the multiplex PCR, a mixture combining 60 forward primers for TCR Vbeta segments and 13 reverse primers for TCR Jbeta segments was used. The CDR3 region of rearranged TCR beta genes was amplified from genomic DNA by a multiplex PCR assay. On the Illumina HiSeq System, the amplified TCR beta libraries were sequenced as 87-base-pair reads. As for the authors' bioinformatics: A later analysis tallied roughly 76 million unique TCR beta chains across the approximately 670 repertoires, and around 9.9 million of those chains were shared by two or more donors. To remove PCR and sequencing errors, raw reads were error-corrected and collapsed into unique sequences using a nearest-neighbor algorithm that merged closely related sequences. CDR3 sequences were aligned to IMGT reference sequences to assign V, D and J gene segments. For a sequence to be retained, at least a six-nucleotide match to both a V gene segment and a J gene segment was required. A rearrangement counted as productive if the CDR3 had no stop codons and remained in frame with V and J, and every other rearrangement counted as non-productive. Following IMGT convention, CDR3 was defined as the stretch from the second conserved V-encoded cysteine up to the conserved J-encoded phenylalanine. In an earlier analysis of more than 550 of the donors, sequences lacking an unambiguous match to a single V gene segment were excluded. In an earlier analysis of approximately 590 of the donors, V segments were called functional above 56.7% productive rearrangements and were called segregating when the between-donor standard deviation exceeded 5%. A statistical classification framework was built to diagnose cytomegalovirus status from the catalog of TCR beta chain sequences. In a later analysis, TCR nucleotide sequences were compared against IMGT/GENE-DB human TR gene sequences so that V and J genes could be assigned. Using the TCRdist pipeline, a later analysis assigned CDR3 sequences along with most-parsimonious VDJ recombination scenarios. In a later analysis, every TCR beta chain was defined by the combination of its CDR3 amino acid sequence and its V-gene family, and reads without a unique V-gene family were dropped. In a later analysis, 450 to 600 highly shared, low-generation-probability nucleotide sequences were removed to address suspected cross-contamination and a sequencing artifact. In a later analysis, a clonal expansion index for each public chain was calculated from normalized within-repertoire ranks of inferred template counts. A later analysis computed generation probabilities with a VDJ recombination model fitted to out-of-frame rearrangements, and checked the results against IGoR. Hypergeometric tests were used in a later analysis to score TCR-TCR, TCR-HLA and TCR-CMV co-occurrence, with a repertoire-size bias correction applied to the TCR pairs. In a later analysis, false discovery rates were estimated by permuting HLA or CMV assignments 20 times. A later analysis grouped co-occurring TCRs with DBSCAN, adding TCRdist sequence similarity when clustering within HLA-allele-positive subsets. Co-occurrence clustering excluded repertoires with fewer than 30,000 or more than 120,000 public chains, plus five with anomalous nucleotide sharing. TCRdb mirrors the immuneACCESS table, restricted to in-frame sequences. Some clones are absent from its copies; in checked studies, under half trace to an unresolved V gene, and the reason for the others is unknown. From that table come the V and J calls and clone size; the DNA was used to work out D and trimming. The sample's clone listing holds more than 100,000 clones. The top ten hold around 3.6% of the sample.

V is cut by 2 bases and J by 8 bases, and the space between the germline ends is 15 bases. Looking up the germline V gene yields CDR1 SNHLY and CDR2 FYNNEI. Spanning cysteine to phenylalanine, the CDR3 consists of 15 amino acids. Only the CDR3 part of the read is kept: 45 bases, read in frame from the first base. In total, more than 500 healthy bone marrow donors made up the cohort. At the time of sampling, all cohort members were nominally healthy, though unrecorded immune exposures were likely present. The donor tested CMV seronegative and was one of the 352 seronegative cohort members. A peripheral blood sample was provided by each donor, and peripheral blood mononuclear cells were used for TCR beta sequencing. The Qiagen DNeasy Blood Extraction Kit was used to extract genomic DNA from the blood cell samples.

This receptor was taken from a man aged 18 to 29 in good health and CMV-seronegative. The sample comprised PBMCs. The V gene is TRBV2 and the J gene is TRBJ1-4, and the D gene may be TRBD1, 5 bases matching. The sequence in DNA is TGTGCCAGCAGTGAATGGGGCAGGGTTGGGGAAAAACTGTTTTTT. This yields the protein CASSEWGRVGEKLFF.